This TCR beta chain is from a study of T-cell memory formation after mild COVID-19. General observations from the study: CD4+ contracting clones were mainly CM and EM; CD8+ ones, EMRA. Some clones that responded were present in memory (sampled pre-infection), which suggests cross-reactive memory joined.

As to this clonotype: What it binds is unknown.

TCRdb reprocessed the 5' RACE reads with MiXCR, giving one entry per CDR3 protein. This sample has 350,000 to 550,000 distinct CDR3 sequences, with over 15% found just once. Germline assignment: CDR1 DFQATT and CDR2 SNEGSKA (reference sequence). The CDR3 is made up of 11 amino acids. The genes are TRBV20-1 and TRBJ1-2, with D perhaps matching TRBD1 (6 bases). The sequencing input was PBMCs or a T cell subset sorted from them (not recorded which). The receptor's source is a man younger than 35 who had mild COVID-19 (a few samples of this study predate the infection). Cell type and time point are not known. The CDR3, as DNA: TGCACCCCGGGGACATTAGGAGGCTACACCTTC. This gives the protein CTPGTLGGYTF.